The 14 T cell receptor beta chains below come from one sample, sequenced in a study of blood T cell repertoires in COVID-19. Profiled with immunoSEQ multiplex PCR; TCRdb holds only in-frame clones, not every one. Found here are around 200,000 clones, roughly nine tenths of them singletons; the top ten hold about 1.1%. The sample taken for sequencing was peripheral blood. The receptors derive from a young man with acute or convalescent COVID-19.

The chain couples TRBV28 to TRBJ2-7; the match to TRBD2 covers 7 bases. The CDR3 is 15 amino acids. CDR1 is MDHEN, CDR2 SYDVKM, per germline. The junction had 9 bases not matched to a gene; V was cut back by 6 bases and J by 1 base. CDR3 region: CASSSTWGGSYEQYF. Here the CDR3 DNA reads TGTGCCAGCAGCAGCACCTGGGGGGGATCCTACGAGCAGTACTTC.

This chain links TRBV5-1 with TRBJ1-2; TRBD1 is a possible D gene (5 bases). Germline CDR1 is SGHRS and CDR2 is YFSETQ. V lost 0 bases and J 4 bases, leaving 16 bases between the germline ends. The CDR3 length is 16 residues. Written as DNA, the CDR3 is TGCGCCAGCAGCTTGGCCGTGGGGGGAGGTTTCTATGGCTACACCTTC. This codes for CASSLAVGGGFYGYTF.

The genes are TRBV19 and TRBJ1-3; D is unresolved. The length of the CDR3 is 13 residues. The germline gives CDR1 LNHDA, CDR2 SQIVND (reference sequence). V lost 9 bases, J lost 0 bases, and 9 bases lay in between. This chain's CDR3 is CASRESSGNTIYF. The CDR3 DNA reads TGTGCCAGCCGTGAGAGCTCTGGAAACACCATATATTTT.

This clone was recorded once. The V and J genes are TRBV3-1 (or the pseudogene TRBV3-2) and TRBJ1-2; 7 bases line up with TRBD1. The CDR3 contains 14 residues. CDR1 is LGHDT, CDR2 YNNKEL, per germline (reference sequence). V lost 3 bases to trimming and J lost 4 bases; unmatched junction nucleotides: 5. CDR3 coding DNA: TGTGCCAGCAGCCAGAGACAGGGACTCTATGGCTACACCTTC. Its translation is CASSQRQGLYGYTF.

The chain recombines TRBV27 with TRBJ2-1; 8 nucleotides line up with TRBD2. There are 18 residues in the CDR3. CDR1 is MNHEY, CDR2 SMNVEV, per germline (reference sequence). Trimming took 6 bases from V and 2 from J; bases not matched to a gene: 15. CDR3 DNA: TGTGCCAGCAGCCAGAGGACTAGCACACTTCTAGCCTACAATGAGCAGTTCTTC. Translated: CASSQRTSTLLAYNEQFF.

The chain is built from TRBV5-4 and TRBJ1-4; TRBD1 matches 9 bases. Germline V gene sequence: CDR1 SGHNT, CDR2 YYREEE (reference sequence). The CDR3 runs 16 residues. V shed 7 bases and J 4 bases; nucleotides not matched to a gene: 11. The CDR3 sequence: CASGPPPGQGNEKLFF. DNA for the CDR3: TGTGCCAGCGGACCTCCGCCGGGACAGGGTAATGAAAAACTGTTTTTT.

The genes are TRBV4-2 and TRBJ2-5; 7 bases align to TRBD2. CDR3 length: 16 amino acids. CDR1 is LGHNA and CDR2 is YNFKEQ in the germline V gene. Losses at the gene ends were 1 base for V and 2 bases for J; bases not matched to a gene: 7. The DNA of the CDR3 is TGTGCCAGCAGCCAAGGGCGAGCGGGGCTACAAGAGACCCAGTACTTC. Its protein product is CASSQGRAGLQETQYF.

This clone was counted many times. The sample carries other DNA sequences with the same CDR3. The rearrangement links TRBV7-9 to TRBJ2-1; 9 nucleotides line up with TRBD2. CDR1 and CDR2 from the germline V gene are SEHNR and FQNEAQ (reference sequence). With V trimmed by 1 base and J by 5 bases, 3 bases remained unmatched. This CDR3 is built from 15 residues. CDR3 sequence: CASSLGASGNNEQFF. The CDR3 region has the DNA TGTGCCAGCAGCTTAGGTGCTAGCGGGAACAATGAGCAGTTCTTC.

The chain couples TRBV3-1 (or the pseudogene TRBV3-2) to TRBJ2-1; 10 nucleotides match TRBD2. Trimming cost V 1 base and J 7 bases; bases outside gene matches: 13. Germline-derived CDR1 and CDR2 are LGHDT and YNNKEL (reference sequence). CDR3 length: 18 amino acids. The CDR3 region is CASSQVSEAGGPSNEQFF. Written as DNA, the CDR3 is TGTGCCAGCAGCCAAGTTTCCGAAGCGGGAGGGCCGTCAAATGAGCAGTTCTTC.

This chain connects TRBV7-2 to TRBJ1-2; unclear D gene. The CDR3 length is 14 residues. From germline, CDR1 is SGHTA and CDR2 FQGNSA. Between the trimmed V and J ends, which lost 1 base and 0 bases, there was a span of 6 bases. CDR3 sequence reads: CASSLGRSNYGYTF. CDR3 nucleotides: TGTGCCAGCAGCTTAGGCAGGTCTAACTATGGCTACACCTTC.

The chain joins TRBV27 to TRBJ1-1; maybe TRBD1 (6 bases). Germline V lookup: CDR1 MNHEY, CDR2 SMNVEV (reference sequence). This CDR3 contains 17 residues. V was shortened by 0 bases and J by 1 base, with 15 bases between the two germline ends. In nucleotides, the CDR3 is TGTGCCAGCAGTTTATCGAGGGGGGGACCTTCGAACACTGAAGCTTTCTTT. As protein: CASSLSRGGPSNTEAFF.

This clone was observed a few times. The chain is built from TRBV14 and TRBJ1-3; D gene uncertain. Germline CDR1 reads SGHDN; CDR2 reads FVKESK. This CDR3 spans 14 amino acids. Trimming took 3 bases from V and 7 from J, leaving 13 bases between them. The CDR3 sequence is CASSQIPTRNTIYF. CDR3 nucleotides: TGTGCCAGCAGCCAGATCCCGACGCGGAACACCATATATTTT.

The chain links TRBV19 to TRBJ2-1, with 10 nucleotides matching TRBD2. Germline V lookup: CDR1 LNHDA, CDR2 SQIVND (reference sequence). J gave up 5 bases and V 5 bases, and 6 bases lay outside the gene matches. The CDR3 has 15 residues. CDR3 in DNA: TGTGCCAGTAGTTGGGTAGCGGGGGGTAACAATGAGCAGTTCTTC. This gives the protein CASSWVAGGNNEQFF.

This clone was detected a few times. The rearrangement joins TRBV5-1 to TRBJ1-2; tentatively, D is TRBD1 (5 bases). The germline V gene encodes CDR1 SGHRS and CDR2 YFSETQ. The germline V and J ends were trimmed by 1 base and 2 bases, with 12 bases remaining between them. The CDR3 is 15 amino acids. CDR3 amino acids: CASSLLAGQNYGYTF. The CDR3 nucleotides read TGCGCCAGCAGCTTGTTGGCAGGGCAAAACTATGGCTACACCTTC.